This TCR beta chain is drawn from a study of PD-L1 blockade in urothelial cancer. As for the study in general: Administration of atezolizumab to patients began in the mid-2010s, at 1,200 mg intravenously every 3 weeks. In terms of prior chemotherapy, patients had received 0 to 3 regimens.

Spike-ins of synthetic TCR analog templates went into each PCR. Assay: immunoSEQ multiplex PCR; the TCRdb copy retains only in-frame clones and omits some. The sample lists 55,000 to 80,000 clones; 81% were seen once. The time point here: pretreatment peripheral blood. Patients yielded 1 to 8 samples each, pretreatment and on-treatment. This clone has a handful of counts. The specimen was PBMCs, collected around atezolizumab (anti-PD-L1) treatment. This sequence was found in a man in his 70s with urothelial cancer.

For the CDR3, the DNA is TGTGCCAGCAGCTTCACCGGGACAGGGGATGAAAAACTGTTTTTT. Its translation is CASSFTGTGDEKLFF. The V gene is TRBV7-2, the J gene TRBJ1-4; 10 bases map to TRBD1. The J segment lost 6 bases and the V segment lost 3 bases, leaving 4 bases of the junction unmatched. The CDR3 length is 15 residues. CDR1 is SGHTA and CDR2 is FQGNSA in the germline V gene.